One sample yielded the 19 T cell receptor beta chains listed below, sequenced in a study of T cell responses to AZD1222 COVID-19 vaccine. Clones were read by immunoSEQ multiplex PCR, and TCRdb kept only the in-frame ones, dropping some. The sample has roughly 100,000 clones, nearly 90% seen once. The sequencing used peripheral blood, collected 28 days after the second AZD1222 dose. Receptor source: an adult who received the AZD1222 COVID-19 vaccine.

The CDR3 is CASSQGGRAGNTIYF. DNA of the CDR3: TGTGCCAGCAGCCAAGGAGGCAGGGCCGGAAACACCATATATTTT. The V gene is TRBV3-1 (or the pseudogene TRBV3-2), the J gene TRBJ1-3, with D perhaps TRBD1 (5 bases). V lost 1 base and J lost 4, with 11 bases in between. Germline-derived CDR1 and CDR2 are LGHDT and YNNKEL (reference sequence). The CDR3 has 15 amino acids.

The rearrangement uses TRBV6-2 or TRBV6-3 and TRBJ2-5; 14 bases are a match to TRBD2. The V segment lost 6 bases and the J segment 5 bases; nucleotides outside the gene matches: 5. Looked up from germline, CDR1 is MNHEY and CDR2 is SVGEGT. CDR3 length: 15 amino acids. CDR3 in DNA: TGTGCCAGCAGCCGACTAGCGGGAGGGGTGGAGACCCAGTACTTC. Translated: CASSRLAGGVETQYF.

This chain uses TRBV23-1 with TRBJ1-2; TRBD1 is a possible D gene (5 bases). TRBV23-1 is annotated as an ORF whose role is uncertain. The CDR3 length is 20 residues. V lost 3 bases, J lost 5 bases, and 31 bases lay in between. The CDR3 protein is CASSQSRLVTGLTLLYGYTF. CDR3 in DNA: TGCGCCAGCAGTCAGTCTCGACTGGTAACGGGACTTACTCTTCTGTATGGCTACACCTTC.

The chain joins TRBV27 to TRBJ1-6, with 7 positions matching TRBD1. The CDR3 consists of 15 residues. The ends lost 8 bases at V and 6 bases at J; junction bases unmatched: 10. Germline V lookup: CDR1 MNHEY, CDR2 SMNVEV (reference sequence). CDR3 nucleotide sequence: TGTGCCAGCTGCCGGCAGACAGGGCCTAATTCACCCCTCCACTTT. Translated, it gives CASCRQTGPNSPLHF.

The CDR3 here is CASSLGLEQYF. Here the CDR3 DNA reads TGTGCCAGCAGCCTCGGCTTAGAGCAGTACTTC. The chain joins TRBV7-9 to TRBJ2-7, with D hard to call. Trimming took 5 bases from V and 7 from J, leaving 9 bases between them. The CDR3 runs to 11 residues. The germline gives CDR1 SEHNR, CDR2 FQNEAQ (reference sequence).

A few counts support this clone. The rearrangement uses TRBV6-5 and TRBJ2-1, with D tentatively TRBD1 (6 bases). Trimming took off 8 bases at V and 4 bases at J, with 15 bases between the two ends. This CDR3 is built from 14 residues. The germline V gene has CDR1 MNHEY and CDR2 SVGAGI. The CDR3 reads CASRLGGVYNEQFF. CDR3 bases: TGTGCCAGCCGATTAGGGGGAGTGTACAATGAGCAGTTCTTC.

CDR3 sequence reads: CASSPQPGQNNEQYF. CDR3 DNA sequence: TGTGCCAGCAGCCCACAGCCGGGACAGAACAACGAGCAGTACTTC. The rearrangement joins TRBV11-2 to TRBJ2-7, with 7 nucleotides matching TRBD1. After removal of 5 bases from V and 5 bases from J, the junction contained 12 bases not matched to a gene. CDR1 is SGHAT, CDR2 FQNNGV, per germline. The CDR3 has 15 amino acids. Full variable domain (missing parts from reference TRBV11-2 and TRBJ2-7): EAGVAQSPRYKIIEKRQSVAFWCNPISGHATLYWYQQILGQGPKLLIQFQNNGVVDDSQLPKDRFSAERLKGVDSTLKIQPAKLEDSAVYLCASSPQPGQNNEQYFGPGTRLTVT.

The chain employs TRBV7-2 and TRBJ2-1; TRBD2 agrees at 8 bases. V dropped 2 bases and J dropped 8; count of bases not matched to a gene: 2. CDR1 is SGHTA and CDR2 is FQGNSA in the germline V gene. The CDR3 spans 13 residues. This chain's CDR3 is CASSLRAGDEQFF. The CDR3 coding sequence is TGTGCCAGCAGCTTAAGAGCGGGAGATGAGCAGTTCTTC.

The chain joins TRBV12-3 or TRBV12-4 to TRBJ1-1, with a weak D call TRBD1 (5 bases). This CDR3 is 13 amino acids long. The V and J ends lost 6 bases and 1 base respectively, with 9 bases between them. The CDR3 spells CASRIQENTEAFF. CDR3 sequence (DNA): TGTGCCAGCAGAATACAGGAGAACACTGAAGCTTTCTTT.

The chain recombines TRBV19 with TRBJ1-2; D unresolved. The V end was cut by 5 bases, the J end by 1 base, with 17 bases between. Germline V gene lookup returns CDR1 LNHDA and CDR2 SQIVND (reference sequence). This CDR3 has 16 amino acids. As DNA, the CDR3 is TGTGCCAGTAGTGTCCCCGCCGGGAGAGATAACTATGGCTACACCTTC. It is translated as CASSVPAGRDNYGYTF.

The J gene is TRBJ2-7, the V gene TRBV6-5; 9 nucleotides agree with TRBD1. CDR1 and CDR2 from the germline V gene are MNHEY and SVGAGI. The CDR3 is 16 amino acids. J lost 3 bases, V lost 3 bases, and 9 bases had no gene match. CDR3 nucleotides: TGTGCCAGCAGTTATAGGATACAGGGGGCAAACTACGAGCAGTACTTC. It is translated as CASSYRIQGANYEQYF.

The V call is TRBV2, the J call TRBJ2-1; possibly TRBD1 for D (5 bases). CDR1 and CDR2 (germline): SNHLY, FYNNEI. This CDR3 contains 15 residues. V lost 4 bases and J 6 bases, leaving 16 bases between the germline ends. In DNA form, the CDR3 reads TGTGCCAGCAGTGTTCAGGGTAGTCAAATCAATGAGCAGTTCTTC. Protein product: CASSVQGSQINEQFF.

The chain uses TRBV3-1 (or the pseudogene TRBV3-2) and TRBJ1-4, with a weak D call TRBD1 (6 bases). The germline gives CDR1 LGHDT, CDR2 YNNKEL (reference sequence). The CDR3 sequence is 14 residues long. V was pared by 4 bases and J by 6 bases, with 12 bases between. The CDR3 spells CASSLRGNHEKLFF. The CDR3, as DNA: TGTGCCAGCAGCCTTAGGGGGAATCATGAAAAACTGTTTTTT.

The chain is built from TRBV6-5 and TRBJ2-3; a possible D gene is TRBD2 (5 bases). The germline V gene encodes CDR1 MNHEY and CDR2 SVGAGI. V was pared by 8 bases and J by 4 bases, with 16 bases between. The CDR3 loop spans 14 amino acids. The CDR3 protein is CASLGLGDSDTQYF. CDR3 coding DNA: TGTGCCAGCCTAGGACTCGGGGATTCAGATACGCAGTATTTT.

The gene calls are TRBV30 and TRBJ2-7, with D tentatively TRBD1 (6 bases). Germline CDR1 GTSNPN, CDR2 SVGIG (reference sequence). The ends were cut back, 3 bases at V and 3 bases at J, with 18 bases in the middle. This CDR3 region has 15 residues. CDR3 coding DNA: TGTGCCTGGAGGTTAAGGCAGGGGAACCTCTACGAGCAGTACTTC. Translating gives CAWRLRQGNLYEQYF.

V and J are TRBV6-5 and TRBJ2-1, with TRBD1 identical over 8 bases. The junction had 11 bases not matched to a gene; V was cut back by 7 bases and J by 9 bases. The germline CDR1 and CDR2 sequences are MNHEY and SVGAGI. This CDR3 has 14 residues. CDR3 DNA sequence: TGTGCCAGCACCGTCGGACAGGGTTGGGCTGAGCAGTTCTTC. It translates to CASTVGQGWAEQFF.

The CDR3 region has the DNA TGCAGTGCTAGTGAGAATAGGAATGAAAAACTGTTTTTT. Amino acid sequence: CSASENRNEKLFF. The J gene is TRBJ1-4, the V gene TRBV20-1; no reliable D call. The V gene lost 3 bases and the J gene lost 5 bases, with 10 bases spanning the gap. Germline V lookup: CDR1 DFQATT, CDR2 SNEGSKA (reference sequence). The CDR3 length is 13 residues.

The chain carries TRBV30 and TRBJ2-3; 8 bases line up with TRBD2. Germline CDR1 GTSNPN, CDR2 SVGIG (reference sequence). The CDR3 runs 14 residues. The V gene end was trimmed by 4 bases and the J gene end by 7 bases; junction bases not matched to a gene: 10. The CDR3 protein is CAWISPGGPHTQYF. The CDR3 nucleotides are TGTGCCTGGATTAGCCCGGGAGGGCCACATACGCAGTATTTT. The full variable domain, its missing parts supplied by reference TRBV30 and TRBJ2-3, is SQTIHQWPATLVQPVGSPLSLECTVEGTSNPNLYWYRQAAGRGLQLLFYSVGIGQISSEVPQNLSASRPQDRQFILSSKKLLLSDSGFYLCAWISPGGPHTQYFGPGTRLTVL.

V is TRBV19 and J is TRBJ1-3; 9 positions match TRBD1. The CDR3 covers 17 residues. Germline CDR1 LNHDA, CDR2 SQIVND (reference sequence). V lost 7 bases to trimming and J lost 0 bases; unmatched junction nucleotides: 10. The CDR3 protein is CASTTGTGTSSGNTIYF. CDR3 DNA sequence: TGTGCCAGTACGACCGGGACAGGGACAAGCTCTGGAAACACCATATATTTT.